Below are 11 T cell receptor beta chains sequenced from a single sample in a study of CD8+ T cells in alopecia areata. Following extraction, RNA underwent reverse transcription to cDNA, which served as the sequencing template. Measured with immunoSEQ multiplex PCR; TCRdb has only the in-frame clones, and not every one. This repertoire shows 130,000 to 150,000 clones, 82% found once; its top ten account for more than 20%. Treatment meaning: oral pan-JAK inhibitor, 5-10 mg twice daily. The sequencing used CD8+ T cells sorted from blood, collected at week 4, from a patient treated with tofacitinib. All receptors derive from a human donor with alopecia areata.

The rearrangement links TRBV2 to TRBJ2-2; 8 nucleotides line up with TRBD1. V shed 6 bases, J shed 4 bases, and the junction held 4 bases outside the gene matches. This CDR3 is built from 14 residues. CDR1 is SNHLY and CDR2 is FYNNEI in the germline V gene. CDR3 sequence reads: CASSRTGSTGELFF. The DNA of the CDR3 is TGTGCCAGCAGCAGGACAGGGAGCACCGGGGAGCTGTTTTTT.

The CDR3 spells CASSPDIPQTDTQYF. The CDR3 DNA follows: TGTGCCAGCAGCCCGGACATCCCTCAGACAGATACGCAGTATTTT. The chain links TRBV7-8 to TRBJ2-3; D may be TRBD1 (5 bases). V shed 5 bases and J shed 3 bases, with 15 bases lying between them. Germline CDR1 and CDR2: SGHVS and FQNEAQ. The CDR3 is 15 residues long.

The chain has TRBV9 and TRBJ2-1; D call uncertain. The CDR3 is 15 residues long. CDR1 is SGDLS and CDR2 is YYNGEE in the germline V gene. Trimming took off 0 bases at V and 0 bases at J, with 7 bases between the two ends. CDR3 sequence: CASSVAASSYNEQFF. The CDR3 DNA reads TGTGCCAGCAGCGTAGCTGCAAGCTCCTACAATGAGCAGTTCTTC. Based on the CDR3 plus reference TRBV9 and TRBJ2-1, the full variable domain is DSGVTQTPKHLITATGQRVTLRCSPRSGDLSVYWYQQSLDQGLQFLIQYYNGEERAKGNILERFSAQQFPDLHSELNLSSLELGDSALYFCASSVAASSYNEQFFGPGTRLTVL.

This rearrangement joins TRBV10-2 to TRBJ2-7; TRBD1 might be the D (5 bases). This CDR3 is 13 amino acids long. Germline CDR1 and CDR2: WSHSY and SAAADI. With 3 bases removed from V and 6 bases from J, the gap between germline ends came to 12 bases. CDR3 residues: CASSEGIRGEQYF. In DNA, the CDR3 is TGCGCCAGCAGTGAAGGTATAAGGGGCGAGCAGTACTTC.

The chain links TRBV13 to TRBJ2-7; D assignment may be TRBD1 or TRBD2 (5 bases each). Germline assignment: CDR1 PRHDT and CDR2 FYEKMQ (reference sequence). This CDR3 has 14 residues. V shed 4 bases and J shed 4 bases, with 14 bases lying between them. CDR3 protein: CASSSRDRWYEQYF. CDR3 sequence (DNA): TGTGCCAGCAGCTCCCGGGACCGATGGTACGAGCAGTACTTC.

This chain links TRBV9 with TRBJ1-1; TRBD1 might be the D (5 bases). CDR1 is SGDLS and CDR2 is YYNGEE in the germline V gene. V was pared by 0 bases and J by 2 bases, with 11 bases between. The CDR3 is made up of 15 amino acids. The CDR3 region is CASSVGGRVNTEAFF. The CDR3 nucleotides read TGTGCCAGCAGCGTAGGCGGCAGGGTAAACACTGAAGCTTTCTTT.

This sequence joins TRBV29-1 and TRBJ1-6; D is perhaps TRBD1 (5 bases). The CDR3 contains 16 residues. Germline assignment: CDR1 SQVTM and CDR2 ANQGSEA. The V end was cut by 5 bases, the J end by 0 bases, with 14 bases between. The CDR3 loop is CSVCRGRSSYNSPLHF. CDR3 sequence (DNA): TGCAGCGTTTGTAGGGGCAGAAGCTCCTATAATTCACCCCTCCACTTT. Together with reference TRBV29-1 and TRBJ1-6, the CDR3 gives the full variable domain: SAVISQKPSRDICQRGTSLTIQCQVDSQVTMMFWYRQQPGQSLTLIATANQGSEATYESGFVIDKFPISRPNLTFSTLTVSNMSPEDSSIYLCSVCRGRSSYNSPLHFGNGTRLTVT.

The rearrangement uses TRBV7-9 and TRBJ1-1; 8 nucleotides match TRBD1. Germline values: CDR1 SEHNR, CDR2 FQNEAQ (reference sequence). This CDR3 is built from 15 residues. V shed 5 bases and J 5 bases; nucleotides not matched to a gene: 10. CDR3 sequence reads: CASSGDRLSITEAFF. In DNA form, the CDR3 reads TGTGCCAGCAGCGGGGACAGGTTGTCGATAACTGAAGCTTTCTTT.

The chain has TRBV6-6 and TRBJ2-5, with 8 bases lining up with TRBD1. The germline V gene encodes CDR1 MNHNY and CDR2 SVGAGI (reference sequence). With V trimmed by 6 bases and J by 0 bases, 9 bases remained unmatched. This CDR3 spans 16 amino acids. The CDR3 protein is CASRRQGAPYQETQYF. DNA of the CDR3: TGTGCCAGCAGACGTCAGGGGGCGCCGTACCAAGAGACCCAGTACTTC.

The chain recombines TRBV6-5 with TRBJ2-2; no clear D gene. The CDR3 has 13 residues. Germline loops: CDR1 MNHEY, CDR2 SVGAGI. Between the trimmed V and J ends, which lost 7 bases and 3 bases, there was a span of 9 bases. The CDR3: CASTVEDTGELFF. CDR3 coding DNA: TGTGCCAGCACGGTAGAGGACACCGGGGAGCTGTTTTTT.

The genes are TRBV4-3 and TRBJ1-1; D is possibly TRBD1 (6 bases). V lost 0 bases and J lost 5, with 13 bases in between. This CDR3 has 15 residues. Germline assignment: CDR1 LGHNA and CDR2 YSLEER. CDR3 bases: TGCGCCAGCAGCCAAGAATGGGGGCTTAGGACTGAAGCTTTCTTT. The encoded protein is CASSQEWGLRTEAFF.